This T cell receptor beta chain was captured in a study of shared clonotypes between healthy human individuals. Of note for this clone: No antigen is known for it.

Regarding the study as a whole: Non-shared clonotypes displayed generation probabilities falling below those of clonotypes present in all four donors.

The protocol was immunoSEQ multiplex PCR, while the TCRdb copy is restricted to in-frame clones and leaves out a portion. Seen here are roughly 2.2 million clones, approximately 93% observed once, and the top ten hold under 0.45%. The sequence derives from a man between 18 and 29 years old in good health. Some clones in this sample may be carry-over from other donors' samples. The sequencing input was naive CD4+ T cells from PBMCs. This sample's subset: CD45RA+ positively selected.

This chain's CDR3 is CASSLNIQGEQYF. The CDR3 DNA reads as TGTGCCAGCAGTTTAAACATCCAGGGAGAGCAGTACTTC. V usage is TRBV27 and J usage is TRBJ2-7, with a tentative D call TRBD1 (5 bases). This CDR3 is 13 amino acids long. CDR1 MNHEY and CDR2 SMNVEV come from the germline V gene (reference sequence). Trimming pared 2 bases from V and 7 bases from J, leaving 12 bases between.